This TCR beta chain came from a study of cytomegalovirus exposure and HLA in healthy donors. Looking at the study overall: Genotyping of more than 300 donors showed that 70% to 90% belonged to the Caucasian-associated ancestry cluster. Findings of the study overall: Several V segments, TRBV6-2 and TRBV6-3 among them, could not be told apart and were dropped. In a later analysis, HLA-associated beta chains showed higher expansion and lower generation probabilities than comparable chains.

It was with 60 Vbeta and 13 Jbeta primers that the PCR ran. Profiled with immunoSEQ multiplex PCR; TCRdb holds only in-frame clones, not every one. The repertoire consists of some 130,000 clones, with about 8.9% occurring once and the leading ten covering 1.8%. This clone was seen a few times. Its cognate antigen is unknown. The CDR3 length is 15 residues. The V end was cut by 4 bases, the J end by 5 bases, with 15 bases between. Germline V lookup: CDR1 MNHNS, CDR2 SASEGT. This chain joins TRBV6-1 and TRBJ1-5, with a possible D match to TRBD1 (5 bases). The TCR originated in a man aged 50-59 years in good health and CMV-seronegative. Source material: PBMCs. CDR3 protein: CASSGGGTGDQPQHF. CDR3 nucleotides: TGTGCCAGCAGTGGGGGGGGTACGGGAGATCAGCCCCAGCATTTT.